This T cell receptor beta chain was sequenced during a study of STAT3 mutations in large granular lymphocyte leukemia (dated by TCRdb to 2018 to 2020). Background for the entire study: Canonical activating STAT3 mutations were detected in roughly half of the longitudinally sequenced T-LGLL patients. More than half of T-LGLL patients received one or more immunosuppressive therapy regimens, with hematologic response in 30% to 40% of those treated. To reconstruct clonal hierarchy and dynamics, serial deep sequencing of TCRbeta CDR3 and STAT3 was performed in patients with T-cell large granular lymphocyte leukemia. More than 15 representative T-LGLL cases were selected from an initial cohort of approximately 200 LGL patients for longitudinal TCRbeta and STAT3 sequencing. As controls, the study also included longitudinal sequencing of a couple of patients with natural killer LGL leukemia. On average, sequencing was done at 3 to 4 time points per patient, with the number of samplings ranging from 2 to 8.

General findings and caveats noted by the study authors: In 6 of 18 patients, TCR clonotype switching occurred after therapy, and every newly emerging clone was STAT3 wild type. Several patients had a dominant TCR clone burden greater than the STAT3 mutant burden, which suggests that the STAT3 mutation arose secondarily within a clone that had already expanded. All T-LGLL patients had at least one immunodominant TCRbeta clonotype, and roughly half had multiple immunodominant subclonotypes. Because no samples were available when a clone first appeared, clonal expansion had to be inferred from samplings taken at other points. Because codominant clonotypes persisted in some patients, a small but highly pathogenic clone may have been missed. Variable intervals between samplings and differing treatment regimens complicated linking therapy response to changes in TCR clonal burden.

The same DNA, extracted from blood mononuclear cells, served for both TCR sequencing and STAT3 sequencing. An Illumina MiSeq was used to sequence the TCRbeta libraries, yielding an average of approximately 40,000 productive templates per sample. Using multiplex PCR amplification, the immunoSEQ assay generated the TCRbeta CDR3 libraries. The original methods were these. Repertoire diversity was calculated as previously defined, with values near 0 taken to indicate extremely monoclonal samples. TCRdb took over this immuneACCESS table, retaining in-frame rearrangements with V and J assigned. Such tables are incomplete; in checked studies, under half of the missing clones stem from an unresolved V gene, and the remainder is unexplained. Clone size and the V and J calls come from that table; the DNA yielded D and trimming. The sample includes tens of thousands of clones, with 65% to 80% observed a single time. Of the sample, about 29% falls within the top ten clones.

Concerning this clone itself: No antigen is known for it. No base quality values were provided; no much bigger clone lies one nucleotide off.

V is clipped by 5 bases and J by 3 bases, and the sequence between their germline boundaries is 8 bases long. The CDR3 goes from the cysteine to the phenylalanine over 11 residues. Only the CDR3 DNA is retained, 33 bases long and in frame from the first base. From a lookup of the germline V gene (reference sequence), CDR1 and CDR2 are DFQATT and SNEGSKA. In this chain, TRBV20-1 is recombined with TRBJ2-7, and possibly TRBD2, on 5 matching bases. This TCR derives from a woman aged 45-65 years with T-cell large granular lymphocyte leukemia. Some clones in this sample may be carry-over from other donors' samples. The age is the age at diagnosis. The sample comprised peripheral blood mononuclear cells. The CDR3 has the sequence CSAPRDYEQYF. The sequenced DNA: TGCAGTGCTCCGAGGGACTACGAGCAGTACTTC.